A single sample is the source of the 30 T cell receptor beta chains below, sequenced in a study of beta chain features in type 1 diabetes. Study-wide points: Moderate but significant shortening of TCRB CDR3s was recorded in all four CD4+ subsets from Type 1 diabetes patients.

These TCRs are of unknown antigen specificity. Reverse transcription of all isolated RNA meant that expressed TCRB transcripts were sequenced. Clones were read by immunoSEQ multiplex PCR, and TCRdb kept only the in-frame ones, dropping some. There are 250,000 to 350,000 clones in the sample; about 15% occur only once, and less than 0.02% lies in the top ten. The sequencing sample was made of naive CD4+ T cells from blood. The receptors were gathered from a man aged 18 to 30 with type 1 diabetes.

The rearrangement uses TRBV7-9 and TRBJ1-1, with a possible D match to TRBD1 (5 bases). The germline V and J ends were trimmed by 3 bases and 4 bases, with 15 bases remaining between them. Germline lookup yields CDR1 SEHNR and CDR2 FQNEAQ (reference sequence). The CDR3 has 15 amino acids. CDR3 nucleotides: TGTGCCAGCAGCTTCGACGACAGCTTCGGCACTGAAGCTTTCTTT. The encoded protein is CASSFDDSFGTEAFF.

This clone was detected a few times. The chain carries TRBV14 and TRBJ2-1; 7 nucleotides match TRBD2. The CDR3 has 16 residues. V shed 4 bases and J 0 bases; nucleotides not matched to a gene: 6. In germline, CDR1 is SGHDN, CDR2 FVKESK. For the CDR3, the DNA is TGTGCCAGCAGCCCCCTCGGGGGGAGCTCCTACAATGAGCAGTTCTTC. Translating gives CASSPLGGSSYNEQFF.

This chain links TRBV19 with TRBJ2-3; 10 bases are shared with TRBD1. The CDR3 runs to 15 residues. Germline loops: CDR1 LNHDA, CDR2 SQIVND (reference sequence). V trimming: 3 bases; J trimming: 1 base; junction bases outside the gene matches: 1. CDR3 nucleotides: TGTGCCAGTAGTATCGGGACAGGGGGCACAGATACGCAGTATTTT. Its translation is CASSIGTGGTDTQYF.

V is TRBV19 and J is TRBJ2-3, with D possibly TRBD2 on 6 matching bases. This CDR3 contains 14 residues. Trimming took 6 bases from V and 0 from J, leaving 10 bases between them. Looked up from germline, CDR1 is LNHDA and CDR2 is SQIVND (reference sequence). The CDR3 loop reads CASRVRGSTDTQYF. The CDR3 coding sequence is TGTGCCAGTAGGGTACGGGGGAGCACAGATACGCAGTATTTT.

The chain is built from TRBV4-1 and TRBJ2-5; 7 bases are a match to TRBD1. With 4 bases clipped from V and 5 bases from J, the junction kept 7 bases outside the gene matches. CDR3 length: 14 residues. CDR1 is MGHRA and CDR2 is YSYEKL in the germline V gene. In nucleotides, the CDR3 is TGCGCCAGCAGCCGGCACAGGGGTGCGGAGACCCAGTACTTC. It encodes CASSRHRGAETQYF.

A few counts support this clone. The genes are TRBV6-5 and TRBJ1-2; 8 nucleotides line up with TRBD1. The CDR3 sequence is 15 residues long. Germline CDR1 MNHEY, CDR2 SVGAGI. Trimming at V came to 6 bases and at J to 2 bases, leaving 8 bases not matched to a gene. The CDR3 reads CASRPSDRGNYGYTF. The CDR3 bases are TGTGCCAGCAGACCTTCCGACAGGGGCAACTATGGCTACACCTTC.

The rearrangement links TRBV7-9 to TRBJ2-5; D might be TRBD2 (6 bases). The ends were cut back, 5 bases at V and 5 bases at J, with 21 bases in the middle. This CDR3 contains 16 residues. Germline values: CDR1 SEHNR, CDR2 FQNEAQ (reference sequence). CDR3 in DNA: TGTGCCAGCAGCCAATCGCCCCTCTGGGGGGACGAGACCCAGTACTTC. It is translated as CASSQSPLWGDETQYF.

This clone appeared a few times. The chain carries TRBV6-5 and TRBJ1-1; D not resolved. Germline lookup yields CDR1 MNHEY and CDR2 SVGAGI. With 6 bases removed from V and 4 bases from J, the gap between germline ends came to 12 bases. The CDR3 length is 13 residues. CDR3 residues: CASRVKRVTEAFF. The CDR3 DNA is TGTGCCAGCAGAGTGAAGAGAGTCACTGAAGCTTTCTTT.

The rearrangement joins TRBV7-2 to TRBJ2-6; 7 bases are a match to TRBD2. Looked up from germline, CDR1 is SGHTA and CDR2 is FQGNSA. The CDR3 contains 17 residues. Trimming removed 4 bases from V and 8 bases from J; junction bases left unmatched: 14. The CDR3 coding sequence is TGTGCCAGCAGCTCCCGGGGAGGGCGGGTTATGACCAACGTCCTGACTTTC. It yields the protein CASSSRGGRVMTNVLTF.

This clone has just a few counts. The gene calls are TRBV6-1 and TRBJ1-5; D uncertain. Trimming pared 3 bases from V and 0 bases from J, leaving 9 bases between. Per germline, CDR1 MNHNS and CDR2 SASEGT. The CDR3 is made up of 15 amino acids. The CDR3 bases are TGTGCCAGCAGTGAGGGCAGCTATAGCAATCAGCCCCAGCATTTT. Translation: CASSEGSYSNQPQHF.

This clone was recorded a few times. The chain couples TRBV28 to TRBJ2-7; D possibly corresponds to TRBD2 (6 bases). The V gene lost 5 bases and the J gene lost 1 base, with 18 bases spanning the gap. Germline lookup yields CDR1 MDHEN and CDR2 SYDVKM. The CDR3 length is 16 residues. The CDR3 is CASSQGGGASSYEQYF. Written as DNA, the CDR3 is TGTGCCAGCAGTCAAGGCGGAGGGGCCAGTTCCTACGAGCAGTACTTC. The full variable domain, completed using reference TRBV28 and TRBJ2-7, is DVKVTQSSRYLVKRTGEKVFLECVQDMDHENMFWYRQDPGLGLRLIYFSYDVKMKEKGDIPEGYSVSREKKERFSLILESASTNQTSMYLCASSQGGGASSYEQYFGPGTRLTVT.

The sample holds a few counts of this clone. The chain employs TRBV7-9 and TRBJ1-1; 7 nucleotides line up with TRBD1. V lost 4 bases and J lost 4; bases outside the gene matches: 3. The germline V gene has CDR1 SEHNR and CDR2 FQNEAQ (reference sequence). This CDR3 has 13 residues. The DNA of the CDR3 is TGTGCCAGCAGCTCCCGGGACAGCACTGAAGCTTTCTTT. It translates to CASSSRDSTEAFF.

The gene calls are TRBV18 and TRBJ2-1; D perhaps matches TRBD2 (6 bases). The CDR3 sequence is 13 residues long. V gave up 4 bases and J gave up 5 bases, with 9 bases separating them. Germline CDR1 and CDR2: KGHSH and LQKENI. The chain's CDR3 is CASSRGLDNEQFF. The CDR3 DNA reads TGTGCCAGCTCACGGGGACTTGACAATGAGCAGTTCTTC.

The rearrangement joins TRBV9 to TRBJ2-7, with TRBD1 as a possible D gene (6 bases). Germline loops: CDR1 SGDLS, CDR2 YYNGEE. The CDR3 covers 15 residues. Trimming left V 7 bases short and J 3 bases short, with 20 bases between. CDR3 residues: CASSAGRRGYYEQYF. The DNA of the CDR3 is TGTGCCAGCTCGGCGGGCCGCAGGGGTTACTACGAGCAGTACTTC.

V is TRBV5-1 and J is TRBJ2-1; 10 positions match TRBD2. V was pared by 5 bases and J by 3 bases, with 5 bases of the junction left unmatched. CDR1 and CDR2 from the germline V gene are SGHRS and YFSETQ. There are 15 residues in the CDR3. CDR3 loop: CASRFLAGDYNEQFF. CDR3 DNA: TGCGCCAGCAGATTTCTAGCGGGGGACTACAATGAGCAGTTCTTC.

This clone was seen more than once but under ten times. The gene calls are TRBV18 and TRBJ1-2; the match to TRBD1 covers 9 bases. CDR3 length equals 14 residues. V lost 8 bases and J lost 2; bases outside the gene matches: 6. Germline V lookup: CDR1 KGHSH, CDR2 LQKENI. CDR3 sequence reads: CASQEGTGNYGYTF. The DNA of the CDR3 is TGTGCCAGCCAGGAGGGGACAGGGAACTATGGCTACACCTTC.

The sample holds a few counts of this clone. The chain carries TRBV7-9 and TRBJ1-5; a weak D match, TRBD1 (6 bases). The CDR3 totals 15 residues. CDR1 is SEHNR, CDR2 FQNEAQ, per germline (reference sequence). Between the trimmed V and J ends, which lost 1 base and 8 bases, there was a span of 15 bases. This chain's CDR3 is CASSLGGQGREPQHF. The CDR3 coding sequence is TGTGCCAGCAGCTTAGGGGGGCAAGGAAGGGAGCCCCAGCATTTT.

V gene TRBV4-1 combines with J gene TRBJ1-1; D remains unclear. The germline V gene has CDR1 MGHRA and CDR2 YSYEKL. The CDR3 has 16 amino acids. V dropped 6 bases and J dropped 4 bases, with 21 bases sitting between them. The CDR3 here is CASSDTGAGAGTEAFF. The CDR3 DNA reads TGCGCCAGCAGTGATACTGGTGCGGGCGCGGGCACTGAAGCTTTCTTT.

The chain is built from TRBV10-2 and TRBJ2-4, with 8 positions matching TRBD2. Germline CDR1 and CDR2: WSHSY and SAAADI. The trim removed 4 bases at V and 2 bases at J, leaving 4 bases unmatched. This CDR3 is 15 amino acids long. This chain's CDR3 is CASSGRGVTKNIQYF. The CDR3 nucleotides are TGCGCCAGCAGTGGGCGGGGGGTGACCAAAAACATTCAGTACTTC.

Notes on this clone: This sample includes further DNA sequences coding for the same CDR3. The V gene is TRBV28, the J gene TRBJ2-7; TRBD1 agrees at 9 bases. Trimming cost V 4 bases and J 3 bases; bases outside gene matches: 4. Germline assignment: CDR1 MDHEN and CDR2 SYDVKM. The length of the CDR3 is 14 residues. The CDR3 spells CASSSGTGSYEQYF. The DNA of the CDR3 is TGTGCCAGCAGTTCCGGGACAGGGAGCTACGAGCAGTACTTC.

This clone showed up just a few times. This rearrangement joins TRBV9 to TRBJ2-3, with TRBD2 matching 8 bases. The V segment lost 4 bases and the J segment 4 bases; nucleotides outside the gene matches: 11. The CDR3 has 16 residues. CDR1 SGDLS and CDR2 YYNGEE come from the germline V gene. CDR3 amino acids: CASSPRDGRVADTQYF. For the CDR3, the DNA is TGTGCCAGCAGCCCCCGTGACGGGAGGGTTGCAGATACGCAGTATTTT.

The chain is built from TRBV28 and TRBJ2-7; TRBD2 matches 10 bases. The CDR3 sequence is 15 residues long. Germline V gives CDR1 MDHEN, CDR2 SYDVKM. V shed 4 bases, J shed 5 bases, and the junction held 8 bases outside the gene matches. The CDR3: CASSYLAGASNEQYF. In nucleotides, the CDR3 is TGTGCCAGCAGTTACCTAGCGGGAGCATCCAACGAGCAGTACTTC.

CDR3 protein: CASHETSGAYNEQFF. The CDR3, as DNA: TGTGCCAGCCACGAGACTAGCGGAGCCTACAATGAGCAGTTCTTC. The chain joins TRBV28 to TRBJ2-1; 9 bases match TRBD2. J was trimmed by 2 bases and V by 8 bases; bases with no gene match: 7. This CDR3 spans 15 amino acids. In germline, CDR1 is MDHEN, CDR2 SYDVKM.

The rearrangement uses TRBV30 and TRBJ1-2; TRBD1 might be the D (5 bases). The CDR3 loop spans 10 amino acids. Trimming took 7 bases from V and 9 from J, leaving 12 bases between them. CDR1 and CDR2 from the germline V gene are GTSNPN and SVGIG (reference sequence). The CDR3 is CALGQGSYTF. The CDR3 DNA reads TGTGCCTTGGGGCAGGGAAGCTACACCTTC.

The V gene is TRBV19, the J gene TRBJ2-7; D is undetermined. Germline assignment: CDR1 LNHDA and CDR2 SQIVND (reference sequence). The CDR3 sequence is 15 residues long. V was pared by 5 bases and J by 2 bases, with 16 bases between. CDR3 bases: TGTGCCAGTAGTGTCGTATTTTGGCAAACCTACGAGCAGTACTTC. Its protein product is CASSVVFWQTYEQYF.

The V gene is TRBV21-1, the J gene TRBJ2-4; no DNA check was done on the table's D call, TRBD2. TRBV21-1 is classified as a pseudogene. This CDR3 spans 17 amino acids. The CDR3 spells CASSKRSGRRTKNIQYF. DNA for the CDR3: TGTGCCAGCAGTAAAAGGTCAGGGAGGCGGACCAAAAACATTCAGTACTTC.

This clone turned up a few times. The chain is built from TRBV28 and TRBJ1-5, with TRBD1 as a possible D gene (6 bases). This CDR3 contains 12 residues. Germline V gives CDR1 MDHEN, CDR2 SYDVKM. The V and J ends lost 6 bases and 6 bases respectively, with 9 bases between them. The CDR3 DNA sequence: TGTGCCAGCAGGCCAGGGGCTCAGCCCCAGCATTTT. Protein sequence: CASRPGAQPQHF.

V is TRBV7-9 and J is TRBJ2-4, with D tentatively TRBD1 (5 bases). The germline V gene has CDR1 SEHNR and CDR2 FQNEAQ (reference sequence). The ends were cut back, 2 bases at V and 7 bases at J, with 12 bases in the middle. The CDR3 runs 14 residues. The CDR3 is CASSLTDNTNIQYF. For the CDR3, the DNA is TGTGCCAGCAGCTTAACGGACAACACTAACATTCAGTACTTC.

This clone was found a few times. V and J are TRBV28 and TRBJ2-7; 9 nucleotides match TRBD1. Germline loops: CDR1 MDHEN, CDR2 SYDVKM. V lost 4 bases to trimming and J lost 4 bases; unmatched junction nucleotides: 2. The CDR3 loop spans 13 amino acids. CDR3 sequence: CASSWDRDYEQYF. For the CDR3, the DNA is TGTGCCAGCAGTTGGGACAGGGATTACGAGCAGTACTTC.

The chain couples TRBV6-5 to TRBJ2-6; perhaps TRBD1 as D (6 bases). V dropped 6 bases and J dropped 1 base, with 10 bases sitting between them. Germline loops: CDR1 MNHEY, CDR2 SVGAGI. The CDR3 is 15 amino acids. The CDR3, as DNA: TGTGCCAGCAGAAGGACAGCGTCTGGGGCCAACGTCCTGACTTTC. It specifies CASRRTASGANVLTF.